This T cell receptor beta chain was sequenced during a study of post-analysis software for immune sequencing data (dated by TCRdb to between 2014 and 2017). With respect to the entire study: Relapsing-remitting, secondary progressive and progressive-relapsing multiple sclerosis were recorded as disease courses, and subtype annotation was lacking for some patients. A subset of samples was prepared in parallel using single-end sample barcoding, then pooled and co-amplified after Illumina adapter ligation. Patient repertoires were compared against about a dozen previously published healthy control repertoires from donors aged roughly 6 to 25 years. Paper-wide results and their limitations: Strong co-clustering of samples prepared in the same batch was shown by direct clustering with F measure, prompting a batch-effect correction. Significantly higher frequencies in patients than in controls were found for roughly five TRBV segments, including TRBV5-6, TRBV5-1 and TRBV20-1. Significantly lower normalized Chao1 diversity was found in multiple sclerosis patients than in controls, suggesting substantial peripheral T-cell clonal expansion. The multiple sclerosis patient group was slightly younger than the control group.

Looking up the germline V gene yields CDR1 MNHNS and CDR2 SASEGT. Trimming removed 7 bases from V and 2 bases from J, leaving 22 bases between the germline ends. Measured from the cysteine to the phenylalanine, the CDR3 is 17 residues long. Solely the CDR3 DNA is kept, with 51 bases framed from the first base. TCR beta repertoires were profiled from peripheral blood of over 10 young patients with multiple sclerosis to demonstrate the VDJtools post-analysis software. The multiple sclerosis patients were children and adolescents between roughly 6 and 16 years of age. The method behind the library was PCR. These reads were obtained on an Illumina HiSeq 2500. Unique molecular identifiers were incorporated into TCR beta cDNA libraries to reduce PCR and sequencing biases. Per 1 to 10 million input T cells, 500,000 or so cDNA molecules were obtained, such that each molecule approximated one T cell. The patient libraries were prepared and sequenced using the same protocol as the earlier healthy control dataset. Samples belonging to the same batch were prepared together, multiplexed and sequenced on a shared HiSeq lane. As for how the authors treated the data: Raw barcoded reads were processed with MIGEC, discarding single-read molecular identifier groups before consensus assembly and CDR3 extraction. Clonotype tables were post-analysed with VDJtools, and diversity was normalized by down-sampling all datasets to the smallest sample size. In repertoire overlap clustering, CDR3 amino acid sequences, but not nucleotide sequences, were matched to correct batch-related cross-sample contamination. Through fastp at Q25 and MiXCR, TCRdb rebuilt clones from the public reads, retaining in-frame beta chains. Rows are combined by CDR3 protein, so each entry shows the most common genes and DNA. TCRdb assigned the V and J calls; the authors' analysis was not used. This sample holds approximately 660,000 distinct CDR3 sequences; over 45% were observed only once. Together, the top ten hold around 10% of the sample.

Details on this clonotype: Its antigen is still unknown. Qualities for individual bases were not recorded, and no much larger clone is one base off.

The sequence came from a girl aged 2-10 years with multiple sclerosis. Sequencing used blood. The sequence links TRBV6-1 to TRBJ2-3, and TRBD2 may be the D gene, going by 6 matching bases. The CDR3 reads CASTGFGGTLTTDTQYF. The DNA reads TGTGCCAGCACAGGTTTCGGCGGGACTTTAACCACAGATACGCAGTATTTT.